These T cell receptor beta chains were read from a single sample in a study of blood T cell repertoires in COVID-19. TCRdb's table, derived via immunoSEQ multiplex PCR, lists solely in-frame clones and lacks some. The sample lists roughly 130,000 clones; roughly 77% were seen once. The source material was peripheral blood. Source of these receptors: a woman between 65 and 79 years old with COVID-19, enrolled during active disease. CDR3s include the opening cysteine and the closing phenylalanine or tryptophan. D genes are given only for firm matches. Clone size is stated in some rows and not others, as once, few, many or a class when expanded.

v_call: TRBV27; clone_size: .; d_call: .; j_call: TRBJ2-7; cdr3_aa: CASSLQTIDRSNSYEQYF; cdr3_nt: TGTGCCAGCAGTTTGCAAACCATCGACAGGTCCAACTCCTACGAGCAGTACTTC
v_call: TRBV27; clone_size: few; d_call: TRBD1; j_call: TRBJ2-7; cdr3_aa: CASSLIGTGSYEQYF; cdr3_nt: TGTGCCAGCAGTTTGATAGGGACAGGGTCCTACGAGCAGTACTTC
v_call: TRBV5-1; clone_size: .; d_call: TRBD1; j_call: TRBJ1-1; cdr3_aa: CASSLEQGVTEAFF; cdr3_nt: TGCGCCAGCAGCTTAGAACAGGGGGTAACTGAAGCTTTCTTT
v_call: TRBV2; clone_size: .; d_call: .; j_call: TRBJ1-2; cdr3_aa: CASSDSLGAGYTF; cdr3_nt: TGTGCCAGCAGTGACTCGTTAGGGGCTGGCTACACCTTC
v_call: TRBV3-1/TRBV3-2; clone_size: .; d_call: .; j_call: TRBJ2-1; cdr3_aa: CASSQEGRGGSYNEQFF; cdr3_nt: TGTGCCAGCAGCCAAGAGGGTAGGGGTGGTTCCTACAATGAGCAGTTCTTC
v_call: TRBV6-2/TRBV6-3; clone_size: .; d_call: TRBD2; j_call: TRBJ2-2; cdr3_aa: CASSPTSAGELFF; cdr3_nt: TGTGCCAGCAGTCCCACTAGCGCCGGGGAGCTGTTTTTT
v_call: TRBV18; clone_size: .; d_call: TRBD1; j_call: TRBJ2-5; cdr3_aa: CASSPRRGQGAETQYF; cdr3_nt: TGTGCCAGCTCACCACGCCGGGGACAGGGGGCGGAGACCCAGTACTTC
v_call: TRBV5-5; clone_size: .; d_call: .; j_call: TRBJ2-5; cdr3_aa: CASSLGPETQYF; cdr3_nt: TGTGCCAGCAGCTTGGGGCCCGAGACCCAGTACTTC
v_call: TRBV6-1; clone_size: .; d_call: .; j_call: TRBJ1-6; cdr3_aa: CASSELSPLHF; cdr3_nt: TGTGCCAGCAGTGAACTATCACCCCTCCACTTT
v_call: TRBV6-5; clone_size: few; d_call: TRBD1; j_call: TRBJ1-5; cdr3_aa: CASRALQGSNQPQHF; cdr3_nt: TGTGCCAGCAGAGCCTTACAGGGGTCTAATCAGCCCCAGCATTTT
v_call: TRBV7-3; clone_size: .; d_call: TRBD2; j_call: TRBJ2-1; cdr3_aa: CASSLSVAGGFDEQFF; cdr3_nt: TGTGCCAGCAGCTTAAGTGTAGCGGGGGGCTTCGATGAGCAGTTCTTC
v_call: TRBV19; clone_size: .; d_call: TRBD2; j_call: TRBJ2-5; cdr3_aa: CASSQGLVKETQYF; cdr3_nt: TGTGCCAGTAGTCAGGGACTAGTCAAAGAGACCCAGTACTTC
v_call: TRBV5-1; clone_size: .; d_call: TRBD1; j_call: TRBJ1-5; cdr3_aa: CASSPGQGRNQPQHF; cdr3_nt: TGCGCCAGCAGCCCGGGACAGGGGCGGAATCAGCCCCAGCATTTT
v_call: TRBV7-2; clone_size: .; d_call: .; j_call: TRBJ2-1; cdr3_aa: CASSSQARDYNEQFF; cdr3_nt: TGTGCCAGCAGCTCACAAGCCAGGGACTACAATGAGCAGTTCTTC
v_call: TRBV9; clone_size: .; d_call: TRBD1; j_call: TRBJ1-1; cdr3_aa: CASSHSGAGGYPNTEAFF; cdr3_nt: TGTGCCAGCAGCCACTCGGGGGCAGGGGGATACCCGAACACTGAAGCTTTCTTT
v_call: TRBV9; clone_size: few; d_call: .; j_call: TRBJ1-2; cdr3_aa: CASSGLVGAGYTF; cdr3_nt: TGTGCCAGCAGCGGCCTAGTCGGCGCGGGCTACACCTTC
v_call: TRBV28; clone_size: .; d_call: .; j_call: TRBJ2-3; cdr3_aa: CASSGRGLGADTQYF; cdr3_nt: TGTGCCAGCAGCGGCAGGGGTCTGGGCGCAGATACGCAGTATTTT
v_call: TRBV7-8; clone_size: .; d_call: .; j_call: TRBJ2-1; cdr3_aa: CASSLARGPGTRSPNEQFF; cdr3_nt: TGTGCCAGCAGCTTAGCGAGGGGGCCGGGGACTAGAAGCCCCAATGAGCAGTTCTTC
v_call: TRBV2; clone_size: once; d_call: .; j_call: TRBJ1-1; cdr3_aa: CASSYLGLQNTEAFF; cdr3_nt: TGTGCCAGCAGTTATCTCGGACTGCAGAACACTGAAGCTTTCTTT
v_call: TRBV11-2; clone_size: .; d_call: TRBD2; j_call: TRBJ2-7; cdr3_aa: CASSVSGGISYEQYF; cdr3_nt: TGTGCCAGCAGCGTAAGCGGGGGGATCTCCTACGAGCAGTACTTC
v_call: TRBV7-6; clone_size: .; d_call: TRBD2; j_call: TRBJ2-1; cdr3_aa: CASSSPRGGLLSSSYNEQFF; cdr3_nt: TGTGCCAGCAGCTCCCCGCGGGGGGGCCTCTTATCCTCGTCTTACAATGAGCAGTTCTTC
v_call: TRBV28; clone_size: .; d_call: .; j_call: TRBJ1-1; cdr3_aa: CASSPGGGYTEAFF; cdr3_nt: TGTGCCAGCAGTCCCGGAGGCGGGTACACTGAAGCTTTCTTT
v_call: TRBV12-3/TRBV12-4; clone_size: .; d_call: TRBD1; j_call: TRBJ1-1; cdr3_aa: CASRLTGEAFF; cdr3_nt: TGTGCCAGCCGCTTGACAGGGGAAGCTTTCTTT
v_call: TRBV2; clone_size: once; d_call: TRBD1; j_call: TRBJ1-1; cdr3_aa: CASSAQGVDTEAFF; cdr3_nt: TGTGCCAGCAGTGCACAGGGGGTGGACACTGAAGCTTTCTTT
v_call: TRBV12-3/TRBV12-4; clone_size: medium-sized; d_call: .; j_call: TRBJ2-7; cdr3_aa: CASTSGSYEQYF; cdr3_nt: TGTGCCAGCACCTCCGGGTCCTACGAGCAGTACTTC
v_call: TRBV5-5; clone_size: once; d_call: TRBD1; j_call: TRBJ2-2; cdr3_aa: CASSLGQGATGELFF; cdr3_nt: TGTGCCAGCAGCTTGGGGCAGGGGGCGACCGGGGAGCTGTTTTTT
v_call: TRBV6-1; clone_size: .; d_call: TRBD1; j_call: TRBJ1-2; cdr3_aa: CASSEYLQGGNYGYTF; cdr3_nt: TGTGCCAGCAGTGAATACCTACAGGGGGGAAACTATGGCTACACCTTC
v_call: TRBV4-2; clone_size: .; d_call: .; j_call: TRBJ1-2; cdr3_aa: CASSQVSGGLSGYTF; cdr3_nt: TGTGCCAGCAGCCAAGTTTCCGGGGGGTTGAGTGGCTACACCTTC
v_call: TRBV7-2; clone_size: .; d_call: .; j_call: TRBJ1-2; cdr3_aa: CASSLELAGSGYTF; cdr3_nt: TGTGCCAGCAGCTTAGAACTGGCGGGCTCTGGCTACACCTTC
v_call: TRBV2; clone_size: .; d_call: .; j_call: TRBJ1-1; cdr3_aa: CASSEARLVNTEAFF; cdr3_nt: TGTGCCAGCAGTGAGGCCAGGTTGGTGAACACTGAAGCTTTCTTT
v_call: TRBV4-1; clone_size: .; d_call: .; j_call: TRBJ2-3; cdr3_aa: CASSQEDRSTDTQYF; cdr3_nt: TGCGCCAGCAGCCAAGAAGACAGGTCCACAGATACGCAGTATTTT
v_call: TRBV4-3; clone_size: .; d_call: TRBD2; j_call: TRBJ2-3; cdr3_aa: CASSQAGGGSTDTQYF; cdr3_nt: TGCGCCAGCAGCCAGGCGGGGGGGGGAAGCACAGATACGCAGTATTTT
v_call: TRBV7-3; clone_size: .; d_call: TRBD1; j_call: TRBJ1-1; cdr3_aa: CASSLTGQGGTEAFF; cdr3_nt: TGTGCCAGCAGCTTAACAGGGCAGGGGGGCACTGAAGCTTTCTTT
v_call: TRBV9; clone_size: .; d_call: .; j_call: TRBJ1-1; cdr3_aa: CASSVDTVNTEAFF; cdr3_nt: TGTGCCAGCAGCGTAGACACAGTGAACACTGAAGCTTTCTTT
v_call: TRBV27; clone_size: .; d_call: .; j_call: TRBJ1-5; cdr3_aa: CASSSVYRGQPQHF; cdr3_nt: TGTGCCAGCAGTTCGGTCTACCGAGGTCAGCCCCAGCATTTT
v_call: TRBV7-9; clone_size: .; d_call: TRBD1; j_call: TRBJ2-5; cdr3_aa: CASSIQGRETQYF; cdr3_nt: TGTGCCAGCAGCATACAGGGGAGAGAGACCCAGTACTTC
v_call: TRBV28; clone_size: .; d_call: TRBD2; j_call: TRBJ2-1; cdr3_aa: CASSSQLAGGFNEQFF; cdr3_nt: TGTGCCAGCAGTTCCCAACTAGCGGGGGGCTTCAATGAGCAGTTCTTC
v_call: TRBV2; clone_size: .; d_call: .; j_call: TRBJ2-7; cdr3_aa: CASRQVSYEQYF; cdr3_nt: TGTGCCAGCAGACAGGTATCCTACGAGCAGTACTTC
v_call: TRBV7-3; clone_size: once; d_call: .; j_call: TRBJ2-1; cdr3_aa: CASSSTPQGLGFF; cdr3_nt: TGTGCCAGCAGCTCCACCCCCCAGGGGCTAGGGTTCTTC
v_call: TRBV28; clone_size: .; d_call: TRBD1; j_call: TRBJ2-7; cdr3_aa: CASSLGPGQGYEQYF; cdr3_nt: TGTGCCAGCAGTTTAGGGCCGGGACAGGGGTACGAGCAGTACTTC
v_call: TRBV30; clone_size: .; d_call: TRBD2; j_call: TRBJ2-3; cdr3_aa: CAWRPRGRGVDTQYF; cdr3_nt: TGTGCCTGGAGACCCCGAGGGCGGGGGGTAGATACGCAGTATTTT
v_call: TRBV13; clone_size: .; d_call: .; j_call: TRBJ2-7; cdr3_aa: CASSTGHTTYEQYF; cdr3_nt: TGTGCCAGCAGCACCGGACATACAACCTACGAGCAGTACTTC
v_call: TRBV11-2; clone_size: .; d_call: .; j_call: TRBJ2-1; cdr3_aa: CASSSEGGQTYNEQFF; cdr3_nt: TGTGCCAGCAGCTCAGAGGGGGGACAGACCTACAATGAGCAGTTCTTC
v_call: TRBV5-1; clone_size: .; d_call: TRBD1; j_call: TRBJ1-4; cdr3_aa: CASRRGTNEKLFF; cdr3_nt: TGCGCCAGCCGCAGGGGGACTAATGAAAAACTGTTTTTT
v_call: TRBV4-2; clone_size: .; d_call: TRBD1; j_call: TRBJ1-4; cdr3_aa: CASSPRTGEKEKLFF; cdr3_nt: TGTGCCAGCAGCCCTCGGACAGGGGAAAAGGAAAAACTGTTTTTT
v_call: TRBV5-1; clone_size: .; d_call: TRBD1; j_call: TRBJ1-4; cdr3_aa: CASSLVGGFEKLFF; cdr3_nt: TGCGCCAGCAGCTTGGTAGGGGGCTTTGAAAAACTGTTTTTT
v_call: TRBV5-1; clone_size: .; d_call: TRBD2; j_call: TRBJ2-5; cdr3_aa: CASSSSGGSVQETQYF; cdr3_nt: TGCGCCAGCAGCTCTAGCGGGGGGAGTGTACAAGAGACCCAGTACTTC
v_call: TRBV14; clone_size: .; d_call: .; j_call: TRBJ1-1; cdr3_aa: CASSQFGGTEAFF; cdr3_nt: TGTGCCAGCAGCCAATTCGGGGGGACTGAAGCTTTCTTT
v_call: TRBV3-1/TRBV3-2; clone_size: few; d_call: TRBD1; j_call: TRBJ1-2; cdr3_aa: CASSRNRGSYGYTF; cdr3_nt: TGTGCCAGCAGCCGGAACAGGGGAAGCTATGGCTACACCTTC
v_call: TRBV11-2; clone_size: .; d_call: .; j_call: TRBJ2-5; cdr3_aa: CASSLGAGQETQYF; cdr3_nt: TGTGCCAGCAGCTTAGGGGCAGGACAAGAGACCCAGTACTTC